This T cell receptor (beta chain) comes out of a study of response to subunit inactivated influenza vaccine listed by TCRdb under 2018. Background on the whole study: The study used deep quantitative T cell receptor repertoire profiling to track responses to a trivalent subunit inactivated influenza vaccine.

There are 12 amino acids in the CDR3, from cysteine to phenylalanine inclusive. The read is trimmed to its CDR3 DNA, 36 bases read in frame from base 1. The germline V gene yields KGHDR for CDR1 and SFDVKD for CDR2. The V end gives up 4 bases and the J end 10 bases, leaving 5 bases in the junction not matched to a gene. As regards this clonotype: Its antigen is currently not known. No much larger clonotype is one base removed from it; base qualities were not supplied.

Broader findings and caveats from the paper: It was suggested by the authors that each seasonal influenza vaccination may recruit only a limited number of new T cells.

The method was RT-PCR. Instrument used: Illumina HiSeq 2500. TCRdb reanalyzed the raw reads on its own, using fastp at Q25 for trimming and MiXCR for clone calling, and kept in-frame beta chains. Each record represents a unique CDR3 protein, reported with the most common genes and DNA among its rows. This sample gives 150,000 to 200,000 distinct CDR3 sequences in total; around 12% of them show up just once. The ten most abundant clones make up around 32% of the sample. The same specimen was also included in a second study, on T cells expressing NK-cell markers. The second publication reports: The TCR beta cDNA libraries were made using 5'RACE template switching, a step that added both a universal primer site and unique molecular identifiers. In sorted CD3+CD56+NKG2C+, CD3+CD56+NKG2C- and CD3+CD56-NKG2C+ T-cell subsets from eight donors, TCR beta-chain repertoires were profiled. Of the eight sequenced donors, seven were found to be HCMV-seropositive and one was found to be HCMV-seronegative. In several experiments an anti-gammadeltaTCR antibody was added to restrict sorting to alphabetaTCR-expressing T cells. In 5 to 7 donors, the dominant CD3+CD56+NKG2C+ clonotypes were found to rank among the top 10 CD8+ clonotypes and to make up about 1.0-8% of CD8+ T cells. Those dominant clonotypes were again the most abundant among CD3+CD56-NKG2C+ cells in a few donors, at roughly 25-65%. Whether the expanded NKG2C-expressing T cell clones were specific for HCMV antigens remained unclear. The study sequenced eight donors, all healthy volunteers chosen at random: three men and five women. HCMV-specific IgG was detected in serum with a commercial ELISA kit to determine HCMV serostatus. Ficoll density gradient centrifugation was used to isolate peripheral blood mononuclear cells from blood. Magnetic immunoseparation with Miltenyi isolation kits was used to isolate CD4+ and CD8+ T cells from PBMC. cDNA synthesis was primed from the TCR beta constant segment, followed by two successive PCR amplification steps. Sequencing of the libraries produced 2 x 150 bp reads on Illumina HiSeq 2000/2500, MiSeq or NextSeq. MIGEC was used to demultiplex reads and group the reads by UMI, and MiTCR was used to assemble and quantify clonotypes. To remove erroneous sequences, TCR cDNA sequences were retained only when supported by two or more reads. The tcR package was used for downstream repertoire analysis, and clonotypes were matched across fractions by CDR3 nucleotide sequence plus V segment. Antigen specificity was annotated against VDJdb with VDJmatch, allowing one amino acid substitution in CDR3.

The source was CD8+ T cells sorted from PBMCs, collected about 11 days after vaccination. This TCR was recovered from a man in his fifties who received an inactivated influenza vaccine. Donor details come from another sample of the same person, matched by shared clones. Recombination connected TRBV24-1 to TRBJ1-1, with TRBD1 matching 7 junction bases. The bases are TGTGCCACCAGTGACCAGGGGACAGTAGCTTTCTTT. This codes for CATSDQGTVAFF.